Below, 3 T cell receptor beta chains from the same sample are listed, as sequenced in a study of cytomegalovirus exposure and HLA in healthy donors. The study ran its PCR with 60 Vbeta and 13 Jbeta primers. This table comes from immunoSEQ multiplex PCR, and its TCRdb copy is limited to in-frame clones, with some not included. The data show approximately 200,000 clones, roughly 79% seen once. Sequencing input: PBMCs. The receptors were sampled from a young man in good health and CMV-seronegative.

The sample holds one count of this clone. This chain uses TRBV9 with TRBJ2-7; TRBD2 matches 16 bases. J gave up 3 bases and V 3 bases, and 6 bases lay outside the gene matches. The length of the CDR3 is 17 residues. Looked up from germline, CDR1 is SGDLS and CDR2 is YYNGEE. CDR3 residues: CASSEGLAGGPRYEQYF. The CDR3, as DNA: TGTGCCAGCAGCGAGGGACTAGCGGGAGGGCCCCGCTACGAGCAGTACTTC. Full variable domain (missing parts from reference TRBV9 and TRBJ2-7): DSGVTQTPKHLITATGQRVTLRCSPRSGDLSVYWYQQSLDQGLQFLIQYYNGEERAKGNILERFSAQQFPDLHSELNLSSLELGDSALYFCASSEGLAGGPRYEQYFGPGTRLTVT.

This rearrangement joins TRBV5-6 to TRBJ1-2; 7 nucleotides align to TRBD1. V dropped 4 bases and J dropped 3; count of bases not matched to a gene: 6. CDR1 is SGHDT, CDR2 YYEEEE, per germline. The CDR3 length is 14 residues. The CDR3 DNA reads TGTGCCAGCAGCCCGACAGGGACGGACTATGGCTACACCTTC. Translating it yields CASSPTGTDYGYTF.

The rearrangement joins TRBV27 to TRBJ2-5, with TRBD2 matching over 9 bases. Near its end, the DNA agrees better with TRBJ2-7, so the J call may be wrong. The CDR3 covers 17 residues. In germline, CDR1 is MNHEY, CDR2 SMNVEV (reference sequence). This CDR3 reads CASSHTAGGKYGYEQYF. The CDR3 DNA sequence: TGTGCCAGCAGTCACACGGCGGGGGGGAAGTATGGTTACGAGCAGTACTTC.